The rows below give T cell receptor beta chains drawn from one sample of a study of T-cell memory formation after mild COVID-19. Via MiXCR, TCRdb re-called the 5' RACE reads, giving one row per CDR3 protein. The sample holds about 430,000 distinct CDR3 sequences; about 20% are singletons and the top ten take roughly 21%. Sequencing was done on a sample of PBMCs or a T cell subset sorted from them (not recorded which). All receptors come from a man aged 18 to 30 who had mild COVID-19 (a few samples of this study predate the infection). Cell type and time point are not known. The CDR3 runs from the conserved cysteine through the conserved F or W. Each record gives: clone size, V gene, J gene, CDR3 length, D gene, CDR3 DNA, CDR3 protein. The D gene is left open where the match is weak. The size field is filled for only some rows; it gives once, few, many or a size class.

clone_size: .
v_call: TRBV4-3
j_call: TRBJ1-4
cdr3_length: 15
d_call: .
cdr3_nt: TGCGCCAGCAGCCAAGAATGTGTAAGGGACGAAAAACTGTTTTTT
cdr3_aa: CASSQECVRDEKLFF

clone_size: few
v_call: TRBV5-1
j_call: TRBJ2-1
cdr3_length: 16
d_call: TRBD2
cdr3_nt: TGCGCCAGCAGCCCCGCTAGCGGGGGGCCCCACAATGAGCAGTTCTTC
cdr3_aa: CASSPASGGPHNEQFF

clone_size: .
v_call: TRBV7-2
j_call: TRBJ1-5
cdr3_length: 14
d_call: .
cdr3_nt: TGTGCCAGCAGCTTAGTCCCGGTCCATCAGCCCCAGCATTTT
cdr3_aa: CASSLVPVHQPQHF

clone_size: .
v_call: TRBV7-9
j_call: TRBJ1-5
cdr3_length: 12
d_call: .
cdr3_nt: TGTGCCAGCAGTTTAACGGTTGGGCCCCAGCATTTT
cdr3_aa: CASSLTVGPQHF

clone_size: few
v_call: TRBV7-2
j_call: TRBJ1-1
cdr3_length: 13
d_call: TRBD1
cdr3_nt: TGTGCCAGCAGCTTAGAACAGGGGGCTGAAGCTTTCTTT
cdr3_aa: CASSLEQGAEAFF

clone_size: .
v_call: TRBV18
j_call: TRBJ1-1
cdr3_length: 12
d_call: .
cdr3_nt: TGTGCCAGCTCACCCGAATACACTGAAGCTTTCTTT
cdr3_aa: CASSPEYTEAFF

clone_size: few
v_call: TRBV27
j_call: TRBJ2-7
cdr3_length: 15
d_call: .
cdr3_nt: TGTGCCAGCGGGGTCATAGTAGGCCCCCCTTACGAGCAGTACTTC
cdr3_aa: CASGVIVGPPYEQYF

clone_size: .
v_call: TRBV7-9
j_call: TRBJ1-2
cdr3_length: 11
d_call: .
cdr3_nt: TGTGCCAGCAGCTCGGACGGGCGGAACACCTTC
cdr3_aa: CASSSDGRNTF

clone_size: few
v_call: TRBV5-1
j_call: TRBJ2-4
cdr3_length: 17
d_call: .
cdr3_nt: TGCGCCAGCAGCTTGGGAGGGGGGAACCTAGCCAAAAACATTCAGTACTTC
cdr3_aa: CASSLGGGNLAKNIQYF

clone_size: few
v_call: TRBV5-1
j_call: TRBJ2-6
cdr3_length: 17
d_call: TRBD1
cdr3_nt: TGCGCCAGCAGCATGACAGGGACGCCATCTGGGGCCAACGTCCTGACTTTC
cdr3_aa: CASSMTGTPSGANVLTF

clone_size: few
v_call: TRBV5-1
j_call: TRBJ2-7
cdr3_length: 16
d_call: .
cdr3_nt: TGCGCCAGCAGTACGTCAGGGTCAATCCCCCCCTACGAGCAGTACTTC
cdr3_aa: CASSTSGSIPPYEQYF

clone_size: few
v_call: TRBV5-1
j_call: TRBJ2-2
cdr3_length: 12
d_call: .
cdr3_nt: TGCGCCAGCAGCTTACCCCAGGGGGAGCTGTTTTTT
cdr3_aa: CASSLPQGELFF

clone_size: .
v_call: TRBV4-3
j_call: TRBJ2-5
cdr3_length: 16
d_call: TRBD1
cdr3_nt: TGCGCCAGCAGCCAAGACGTGGGACAGACGGAAGAGACCCAGTACTTC
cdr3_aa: CASSQDVGQTEETQYF

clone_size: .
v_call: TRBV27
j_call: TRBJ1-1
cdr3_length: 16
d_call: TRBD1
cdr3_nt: TGTGCCAGCAGTTTTATTGTCGGCAGGGGGCGTTGGGAAGCTTTCTTT
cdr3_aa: CASSFIVGRGRWEAFF

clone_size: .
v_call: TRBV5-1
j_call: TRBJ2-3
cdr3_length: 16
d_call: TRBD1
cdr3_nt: TGCGCCAGCAGCGTCCAGGGGGCCGTTGGCACAGATACGCAGTATTTT
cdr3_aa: CASSVQGAVGTDTQYF

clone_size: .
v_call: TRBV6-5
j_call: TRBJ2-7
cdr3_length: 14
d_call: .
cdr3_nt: TGTGCCAGCACCACTGGAGGAACCTCCTACGAGCAGTACTTC
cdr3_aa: CASTTGGTSYEQYF

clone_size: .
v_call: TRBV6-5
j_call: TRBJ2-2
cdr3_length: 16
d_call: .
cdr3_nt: TGTGCCAGCAGGGGGGGAGTGACCGCGAACACCGGGGAGCTGTTTTTT
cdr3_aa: CASRGGVTANTGELFF

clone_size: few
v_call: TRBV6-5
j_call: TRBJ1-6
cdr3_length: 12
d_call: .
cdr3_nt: TGTGCCAGCAGTTGGACAAATTCACCCCTCCACTTT
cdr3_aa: CASSWTNSPLHF

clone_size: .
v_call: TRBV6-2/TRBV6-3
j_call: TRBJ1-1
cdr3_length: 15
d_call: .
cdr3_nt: TGTGCCAGCAGTAAGAACCAGTTTGGTCGTGCTGAAGCTTTCTTT
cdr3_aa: CASSKNQFGRAEAFF

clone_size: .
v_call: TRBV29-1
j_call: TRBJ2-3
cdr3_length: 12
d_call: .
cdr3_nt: TGCAGCGTTGAAACCTCCACAGATACGCAGTATTTT
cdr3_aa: CSVETSTDTQYF

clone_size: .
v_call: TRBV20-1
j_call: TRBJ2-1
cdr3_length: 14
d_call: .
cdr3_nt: TGCAGTGCTGCCAGGAGGGGCTCCTACAATGAGCAGTTCTTC
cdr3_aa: CSAARRGSYNEQFF

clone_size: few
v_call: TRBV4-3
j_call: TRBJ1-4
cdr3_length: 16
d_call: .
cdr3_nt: TGCGCCAGCAGCCAAGCTGGTTGGGGGGCCGGTGAAAAACTGTTTTTT
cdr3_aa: CASSQAGWGAGEKLFF

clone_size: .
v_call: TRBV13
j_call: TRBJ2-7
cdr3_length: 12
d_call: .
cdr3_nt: TGTGCCAGCAGCTTAAAAGGGTACGAGCAGTACTTC
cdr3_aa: CASSLKGYEQYF

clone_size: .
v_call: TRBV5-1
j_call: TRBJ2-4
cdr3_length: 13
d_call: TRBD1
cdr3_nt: TGCGCCAGCAGCTTGACAGGGGACAACATTCAGTACTTC
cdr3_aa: CASSLTGDNIQYF

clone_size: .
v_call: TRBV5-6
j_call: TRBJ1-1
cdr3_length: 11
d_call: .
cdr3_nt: TGTGCCAGCAGCTTAGGACATGAAGCTTTCTTT
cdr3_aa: CASSLGHEAFF

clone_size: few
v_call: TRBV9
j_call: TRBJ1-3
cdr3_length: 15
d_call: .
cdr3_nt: TGTGCCAGCAGCGGGCCCGGGACGAGTGGAAACACCATATATTTT
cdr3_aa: CASSGPGTSGNTIYF

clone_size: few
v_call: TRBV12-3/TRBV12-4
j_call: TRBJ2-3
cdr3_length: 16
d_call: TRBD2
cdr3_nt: TGTGCCAGCAGTTTAGGCTCGGGCGGGGGGACAGATACGCAGTATTTT
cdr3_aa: CASSLGSGGGTDTQYF

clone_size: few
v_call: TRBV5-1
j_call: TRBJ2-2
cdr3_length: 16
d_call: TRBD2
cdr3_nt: TGCGCCAGCAGCGACGGGACTAGCTGGGAGAGCGGGGAGCTGTTTTTT
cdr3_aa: CASSDGTSWESGELFF

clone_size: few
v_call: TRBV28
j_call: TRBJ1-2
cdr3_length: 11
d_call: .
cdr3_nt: TGTGCCAGCAGCACTAACTATGGCTACACCTTC
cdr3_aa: CASSTNYGYTF

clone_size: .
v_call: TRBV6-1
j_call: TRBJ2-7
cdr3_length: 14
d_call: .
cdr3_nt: TGTGCCAGCAGTGAAGCGGGGGGGCCCTACGAGCAGTACTTC
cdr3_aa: CASSEAGGPYEQYF

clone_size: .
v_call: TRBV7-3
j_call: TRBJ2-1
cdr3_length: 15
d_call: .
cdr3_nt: TGTGCCAGCAGCCTTTCATATCAGGGGTTAGAGGAGCAGTTCTTC
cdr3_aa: CASSLSYQGLEEQFF

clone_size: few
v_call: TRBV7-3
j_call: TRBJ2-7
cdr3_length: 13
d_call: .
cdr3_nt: TGTGCCAGCAGCTTAACCCGAGGGCGAGAGCAGTACTTC
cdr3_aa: CASSLTRGREQYF

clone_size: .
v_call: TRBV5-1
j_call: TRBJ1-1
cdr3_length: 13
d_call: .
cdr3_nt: TGCGCCAGCAGCTTCACCCCGAACACTGAAGCTTTCTTT
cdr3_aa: CASSFTPNTEAFF

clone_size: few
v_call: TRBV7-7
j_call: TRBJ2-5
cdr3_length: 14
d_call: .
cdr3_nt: TGTGCTAGCAGCCGAAACAGGGTTGAAGAGACCCAGTACTTC
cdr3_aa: CASSRNRVEETQYF

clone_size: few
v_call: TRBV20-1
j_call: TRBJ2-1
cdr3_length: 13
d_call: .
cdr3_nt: TGCAGTGCCCGTCAGGGATCCTACAATGAGCAGTTCTTC
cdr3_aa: CSARQGSYNEQFF

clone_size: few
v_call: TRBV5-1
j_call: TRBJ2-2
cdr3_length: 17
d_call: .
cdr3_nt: TGCGCCAGCAGCTTGGCCGCGGGGCCAACGCGGATAGGGGAGCTGTTTTTT
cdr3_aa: CASSLAAGPTRIGELFF

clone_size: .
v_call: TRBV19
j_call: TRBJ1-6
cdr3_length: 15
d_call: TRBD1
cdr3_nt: TGTGCCACCCGACAGGGGAGCTCCTATAATTCACCCCTCCACTTT
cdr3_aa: CATRQGSSYNSPLHF

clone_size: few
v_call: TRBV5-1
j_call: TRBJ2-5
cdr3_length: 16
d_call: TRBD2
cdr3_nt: TGCGCCAGCAGCGCCACTAGCGGGGGGCATCAAGAGACCCAGTACTTC
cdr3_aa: CASSATSGGHQETQYF

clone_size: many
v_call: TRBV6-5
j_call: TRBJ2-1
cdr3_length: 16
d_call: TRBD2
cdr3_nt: TGTGCCAGCAGTTACTCCCCGAGTGGGGGGGGAAATGAGCAGTTCTTC
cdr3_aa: CASSYSPSGGGNEQFF

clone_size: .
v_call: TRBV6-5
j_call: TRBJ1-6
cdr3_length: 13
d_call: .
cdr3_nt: TGTGCCAGCAGAGACATGACGGCTGGGCCCCTCCACTTT
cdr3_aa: CASRDMTAGPLHF